This T cell receptor beta chain was recorded in a study of tumor and adjacent non-tumor tissue in lung cancer (dated by TCRdb to the late 2010s). About the investigation overall: Of the cohort, more than ten patients had adenocarcinoma, 2 had squamous cell carcinoma and 1 had small cell lung cancer. More than 25 paired specimens, one tumor and one normal lung sample per patient, were profiled by TCRbeta CDR3 sequencing. Sequencing produced 130 million or so productive TCRbeta reads in total, an average of about 4 million reads per sample. The study compared bulk TCRbeta repertoires from lung tumor tissue and matched distant non-tumor lung tissue of roughly 14 lung cancer patients. Among the roughly 15 patients, ages ranged from about 31 to 85 years, some ten were men and 5 were women, and disease was TNM stage I to III. Overall study results and their limits: Younger patients had significantly higher TCR diversity, and higher tumor TCR diversity was associated with shorter overall and disease-free survival. In normal lung, the top 100 clones accounted for a significantly larger cumulative share of the repertoire than in tumor tissue. Because peripheral blood was not sequenced, the blood TCRbeta repertoires of the lung cancer patients in the study went unexamined. With only 15 patients in the cohort, the authors noted that larger samples and more detailed clinical data are needed. Tumor tissue showed significantly higher TCR diversity (inverse Simpson) than normal lung tissue, at 431.37 vs 166.20 (P = 0.0075, Mann-Whitney U test). The sequencing platform is not named in the methods, and unique molecular identifiers are not mentioned.

The library was obtained by multiplex PCR. Data came from an Illumina HiSeq 2500. TCRbeta libraries were constructed through three rounds of nested PCR with primers (Table S4) according to protocols modified from ARM-PCR. Before sequencing, PCR products of 200-500 bp were excised from the gel and purified with the QIAquick gel extraction kit. On the study's bioinformatics: Trimmomatic was used to clean the reads, FLASH merged the cleaned reads into complete CDR3 sequences, and MiTCR assigned the sequences to V(D)J germline segments. VDJtools was used to compute clonal diversity as the inverse Simpson's index. In-frame sequences lacking a premature stop codon were counted as productive reads. Using fastp trimming at Q25 and MiXCR clonotype assembly, TCRdb reanalyzed the public sequencing data and kept in-frame beta chains. Identical CDR3 protein sequences are pooled into one entry, listed with their most common genes and DNA. Here the V and J calls rest on TCRdb's processing, not on the authors' analysis. This sample has about 80,000 distinct CDR3 sequences in its table, and 72% of those were observed once. Around 10% of the sample lies in the top ten.

RNA was extracted from bulk unsorted tissue and checked for quality with a NanoDrop ND-1000 and an Agilent 2100. Donors were newly diagnosed lung cancer patients admitted for thoracic surgery in China between August and November 2014, without prior chemotherapy. Patients who had received previous radiotherapy or chemotherapy, or who had another concurrent cancer, were excluded from the study. Pieces of surgical tissue measuring roughly 1-2 cm3 were kept in RNAlater solution and stored at -80 degrees C until use. For CDR1 and CDR2, the germline V gene lists SGHAT and FQNNGV. The CDR3 is made up of 15 amino acids, end residues included. Solely the CDR3 DNA is kept, with 45 bases framed from the first base. With respect to this clonotype: Which antigen it targets is not known. Here the CDR3 omits its conserved ending phenylalanine or tryptophan, so a read error is the likely source.

Sequencing was carried out using lung tumor tissue. This clonotype originated in a woman in her forties with non-small cell lung cancer. The chain is assembled from TRBV11-2 and TRBJ2-5; the D gene is perhaps TRBD2, from 5 matching bases. For the CDR3, the sequence is CVSSSFAGIQETQYL. Here is the DNA: TGTGTCAGCAGCTCATTCGCCGGGATCCAAGAGACCCAGTACCTC.